The clone carrying this TCR beta chain was counted at least ten times. Germline trimming cut 0 bases from V and 2 bases from J; bases unmatched to any gene: 6. The germline gives CDR1 DFQATT, CDR2 SNEGSKA (reference sequence). This CDR3 comprises 15 residues. This entry comes from a study of T-cell reconstitution after alpha-beta-depleted transplantation in children. The authors prepared the TCRbeta library with unique molecular identifiers. In TCRdb, the PCR reads were re-called with MiXCR into one record per CDR3 protein. The sample holds over 150,000 distinct CDR3 sequences, 6% to 7% seen once. This chain joins TRBV20-1 and TRBJ2-5, with 7 nucleotides matching TRBD1. The receptor was derived from a human donor who donated a stem cell graft to a child with Wiskott-Aldrich syndrome. This specimen consisted of PBMCs from the stem cell graft donor, obtained from the stem cell graft. This CDR3 is CSARDLGQAQETQYF. The CDR3 bases are TGCAGTGCTAGAGATCTTGGACAGGCACAAGAGACCCAGTACTTC.